The text below deals with one T cell receptor beta chain. As handled by the study authors: Researchers report that nucleated cell counts were estimated from reference gene primer amplification. The data were produced by immunoSEQ multiplex PCR, yet TCRdb's version contains in-frame clones alone and is incomplete. That table is the source of V, J and clone size, and D and trimming were worked out from the DNA. The profile shows 210,000 or so clones, roughly 73% of them singletons. The data stem from a study of blood T cell repertoires in COVID-19. On the study more broadly: Spain, Italy and the United States supplied samples that represented acute and convalescent COVID-19. PBMCs, B-cell-depleted T cells, or T cells provided the cDNA or gDNA that made up the material.

The CDR3 contains 14 residues. Trimming cost V 8 bases and J 0 bases; bases outside gene matches: 7. Per germline, CDR1 SQVTM and CDR2 ANQGSEA. The sample comprised peripheral blood. The V and J genes are TRBV29-1 and TRBJ1-3, with 7 bases that match TRBD1. This clonotype was sampled from an elderly woman with active or convalescent COVID-19. The CDR3 region is CSCWDSISGNTIYF. CDR3 sequence (DNA): TGCAGCTGCTGGGACAGCATCTCTGGAAACACCATATATTTT.